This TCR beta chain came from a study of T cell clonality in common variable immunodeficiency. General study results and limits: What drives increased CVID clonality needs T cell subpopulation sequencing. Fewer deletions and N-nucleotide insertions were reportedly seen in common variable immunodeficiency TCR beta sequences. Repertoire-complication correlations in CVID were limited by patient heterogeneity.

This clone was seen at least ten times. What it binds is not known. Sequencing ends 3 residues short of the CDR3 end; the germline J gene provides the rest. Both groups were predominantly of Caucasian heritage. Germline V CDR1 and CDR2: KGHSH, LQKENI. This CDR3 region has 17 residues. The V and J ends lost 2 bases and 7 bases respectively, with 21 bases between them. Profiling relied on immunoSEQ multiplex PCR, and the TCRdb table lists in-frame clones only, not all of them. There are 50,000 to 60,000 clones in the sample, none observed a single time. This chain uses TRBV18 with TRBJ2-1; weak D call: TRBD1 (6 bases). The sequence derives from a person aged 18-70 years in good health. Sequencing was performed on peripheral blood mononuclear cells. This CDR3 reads CASSPSLNRALRNEQFF. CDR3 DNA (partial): TGTGCCAGCTCACCATCGCTGAACAGGGCCCTTCGAAATGAG.